This T cell receptor beta chain appears in the sequencing data of a study of T cells after yellow fever vaccination. About the research overall: Separation of EM, EMRA, CM and Tscm memory subsets by sorting relied on CD3, CD45RA, CCR7 and CD95. Regarding the study as a whole: The sorted memory subsets sampled on day 0 contained almost no detectable vaccine-responding clonotypes.

The germline V and J ends were trimmed by 2 bases and 8 bases, with 4 bases remaining between them. This CDR3 spans 11 amino acids. A 5'RACE template-switching step, the method used to make TCR cDNA, added a universal primer site and UMIs. TCRdb reprocessed the 5' RACE reads with MiXCR, giving one entry per CDR3 protein. The sample includes roughly 16,000 distinct CDR3 sequences, about 4% of them seen just once. This clonotype was recorded many times. This chain links TRBV12-3 or TRBV12-4 with TRBJ2-1; unclear D gene. This TCR was sampled from a man aged 25 to 40 who received the YFV17D yellow fever vaccine. The sequencing here drew on PBMCs, either bulk or a sorted T-cell subset (CD4+, CD8+, memory, or dextramer-sorted; not recorded which), taken 15 days after the yellow fever booster vaccination. DNA of the CDR3: TGTGCCAGCAGTTTAACCTATGAGCAGTTCTTC. The encoded protein is CASSLTYEQFF.